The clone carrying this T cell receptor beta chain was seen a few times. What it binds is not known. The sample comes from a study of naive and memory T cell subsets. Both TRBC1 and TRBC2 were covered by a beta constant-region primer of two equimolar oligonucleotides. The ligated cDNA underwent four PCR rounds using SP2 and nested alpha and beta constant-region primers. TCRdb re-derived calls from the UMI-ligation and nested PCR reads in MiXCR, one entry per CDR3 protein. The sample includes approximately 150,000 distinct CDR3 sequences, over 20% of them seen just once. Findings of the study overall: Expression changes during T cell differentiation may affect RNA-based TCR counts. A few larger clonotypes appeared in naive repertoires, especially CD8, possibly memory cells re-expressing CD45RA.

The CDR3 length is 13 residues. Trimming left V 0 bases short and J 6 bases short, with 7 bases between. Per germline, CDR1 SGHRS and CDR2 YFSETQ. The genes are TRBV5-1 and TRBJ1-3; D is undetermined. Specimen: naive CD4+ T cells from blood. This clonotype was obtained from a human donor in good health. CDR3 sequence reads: CASSLEQENTIYF. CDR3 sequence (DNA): TGCGCCAGCAGCTTGGAGCAGGAAAACACCATATATTTT.